This T cell receptor (beta chain) was sequenced during a study of T cell responses to AZD1222 COVID-19 vaccine. Measured with immunoSEQ multiplex PCR; TCRdb has only the in-frame clones, and not every one. The sample includes around 120,000 clones, 75% to 90% seen only once; the top ten take roughly 3.9%. Germline CDR1 is SGHVS and CDR2 is FNYEAQ. There are 17 residues in the CDR3. The ends were cut back, 0 bases at V and 8 bases at J, with 22 bases in the middle. The V gene is TRBV7-6, the J gene TRBJ1-1, with D perhaps TRBD1 (5 bases). The origin of this receptor is an adult in good health. This specimen consisted of peripheral blood, obtained on day 0 of MenACWY control vaccination. The CDR3 DNA reads as TGTGCCAGCAGCTTAGCTTTCGAAACACCGAAGCAGGGAGAAGCTTTCTTT. It translates to CASSLAFETPKQGEAFF. The full variable domain, with the rest looked up from reference TRBV7-6 and TRBJ1-1, is GAGVSQSPRYKVTKRGQDVALRCDPISGHVSLYWYRQALGQGPEFLTYFNYEAQQDKSGLPNDRFSAERPEGSISTLTIQRTEQRDSAMYRCASSLAFETPKQGEAFFGQGTRLTVV.